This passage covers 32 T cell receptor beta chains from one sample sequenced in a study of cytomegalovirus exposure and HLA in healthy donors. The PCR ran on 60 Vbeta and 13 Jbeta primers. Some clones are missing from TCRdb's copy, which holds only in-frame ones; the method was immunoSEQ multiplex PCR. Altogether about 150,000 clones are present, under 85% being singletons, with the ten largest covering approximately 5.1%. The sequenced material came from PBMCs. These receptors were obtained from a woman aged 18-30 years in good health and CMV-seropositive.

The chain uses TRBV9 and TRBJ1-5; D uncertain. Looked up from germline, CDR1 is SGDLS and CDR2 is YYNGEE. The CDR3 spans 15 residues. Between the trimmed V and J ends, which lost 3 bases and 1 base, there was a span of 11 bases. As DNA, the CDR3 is TGTGCCAGCAGCGCCGGAGGGCTCAGCAATCAGCCCCAGCATTTT. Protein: CASSAGGLSNQPQHF.

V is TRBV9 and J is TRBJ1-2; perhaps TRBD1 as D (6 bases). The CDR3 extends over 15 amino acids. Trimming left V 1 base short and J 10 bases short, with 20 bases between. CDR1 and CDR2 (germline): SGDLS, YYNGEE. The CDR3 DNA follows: TGTGCCAGCAGCGTAACGTTGACAGGTGACCTGGACTACACCTTC. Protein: CASSVTLTGDLDYTF.

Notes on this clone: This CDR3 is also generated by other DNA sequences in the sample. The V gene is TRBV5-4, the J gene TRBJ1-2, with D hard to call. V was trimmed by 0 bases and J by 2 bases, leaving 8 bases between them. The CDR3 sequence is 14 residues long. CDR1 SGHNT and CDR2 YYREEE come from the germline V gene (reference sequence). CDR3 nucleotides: TGTGCCAGCAGCTTGGTGGCAGGAAACTATGGCTACACCTTC. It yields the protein CASSLVAGNYGYTF.

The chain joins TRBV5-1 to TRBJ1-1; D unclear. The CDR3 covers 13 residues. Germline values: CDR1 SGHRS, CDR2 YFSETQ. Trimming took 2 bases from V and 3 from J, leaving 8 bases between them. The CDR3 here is CASSFAGDTEAFF. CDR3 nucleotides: TGCGCCAGCAGCTTCGCCGGGGACACTGAAGCTTTCTTT. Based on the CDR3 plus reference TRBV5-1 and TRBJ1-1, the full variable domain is KAGVTQTPRYLIKTRGQQVTLSCSPISGHRSVSWYQQTPGQGLQFLFEYFSETQRNKGNFPGRFSGRQFSNSRSEMNVSTLELGDSALYLCASSFAGDTEAFFGQGTRLTVV.

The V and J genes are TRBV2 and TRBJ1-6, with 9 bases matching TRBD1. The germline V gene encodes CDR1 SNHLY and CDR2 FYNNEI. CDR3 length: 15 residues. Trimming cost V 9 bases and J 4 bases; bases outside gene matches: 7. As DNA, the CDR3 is TGTGCCAGTAAAACAGGGGGCGCTTATAATTCACCCCTCCACTTT. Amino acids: CASKTGGAYNSPLHF.

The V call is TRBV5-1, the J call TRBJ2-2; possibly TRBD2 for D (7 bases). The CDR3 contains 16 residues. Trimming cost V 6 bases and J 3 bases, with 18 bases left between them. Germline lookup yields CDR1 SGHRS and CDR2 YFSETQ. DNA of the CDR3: TGCGCCAGCACCTTTTTGGGGGGGCCAGACACCGGGGAGCTGTTTTTT. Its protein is CASTFLGGPDTGELFF. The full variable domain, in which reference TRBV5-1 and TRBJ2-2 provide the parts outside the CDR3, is KAGVTQTPRYLIKTRGQQVTLSCSPISGHRSVSWYQQTPGQGLQFLFEYFSETQRNKGNFPGRFSGRQFSNSRSEMNVSTLELGDSALYLCASTFLGGPDTGELFFGEGSRLTVL.

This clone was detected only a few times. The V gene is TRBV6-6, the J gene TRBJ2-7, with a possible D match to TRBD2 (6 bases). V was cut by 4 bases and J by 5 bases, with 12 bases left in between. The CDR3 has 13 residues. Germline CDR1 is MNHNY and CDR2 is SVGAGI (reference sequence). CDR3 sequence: CASSSPPGDEQYF. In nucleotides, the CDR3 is TGTGCCAGCAGTTCCCCACCGGGGGACGAGCAGTACTTC.

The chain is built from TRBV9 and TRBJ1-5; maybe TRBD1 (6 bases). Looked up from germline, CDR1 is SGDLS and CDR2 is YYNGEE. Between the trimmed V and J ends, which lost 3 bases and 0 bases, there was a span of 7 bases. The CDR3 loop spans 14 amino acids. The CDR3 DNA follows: TGTGCCAGCAGCGAACAGGGTAGCAATCAGCCCCAGCATTTT. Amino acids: CASSEQGSNQPQHF.

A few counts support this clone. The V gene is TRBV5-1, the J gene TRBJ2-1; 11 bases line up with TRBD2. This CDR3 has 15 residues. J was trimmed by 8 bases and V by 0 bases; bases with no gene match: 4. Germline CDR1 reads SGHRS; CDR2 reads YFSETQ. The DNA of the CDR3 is TGCGCCAGCAGCTTGGTTAGCGGGGGGGCATATGAGCAGTTCTTC. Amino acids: CASSLVSGGAYEQFF. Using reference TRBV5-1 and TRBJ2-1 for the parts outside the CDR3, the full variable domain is KAGVTQTPRYLIKTRGQQVTLSCSPISGHRSVSWYQQTPGQGLQFLFEYFSETQRNKGNFPGRFSGRQFSNSRSEMNVSTLELGDSALYLCASSLVSGGAYEQFFGPGTRLTVL.

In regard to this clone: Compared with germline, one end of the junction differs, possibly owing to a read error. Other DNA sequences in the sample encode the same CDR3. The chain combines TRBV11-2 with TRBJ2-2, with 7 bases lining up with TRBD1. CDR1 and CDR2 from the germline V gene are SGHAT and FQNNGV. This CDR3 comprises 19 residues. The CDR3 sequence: CASSSGLLGTVDNTGELFF. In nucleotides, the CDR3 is TGCGCCAGCAGCTCAGGCTTACTCGGGACAGTCGACAACACCGGGGAGCTGTTTTTT.

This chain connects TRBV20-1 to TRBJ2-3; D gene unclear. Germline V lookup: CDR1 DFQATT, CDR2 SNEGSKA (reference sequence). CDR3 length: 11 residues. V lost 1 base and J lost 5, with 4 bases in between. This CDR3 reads CSARVGDTQYF. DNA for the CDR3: TGCAGTGCTAGAGTCGGAGATACGCAGTATTTT.

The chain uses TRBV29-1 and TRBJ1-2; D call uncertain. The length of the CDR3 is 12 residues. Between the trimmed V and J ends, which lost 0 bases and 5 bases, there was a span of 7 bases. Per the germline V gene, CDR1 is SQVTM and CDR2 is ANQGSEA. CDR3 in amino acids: CSVEESGYGYTF. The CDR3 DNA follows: TGCAGCGTTGAAGAGTCGGGTTATGGCTACACCTTC.

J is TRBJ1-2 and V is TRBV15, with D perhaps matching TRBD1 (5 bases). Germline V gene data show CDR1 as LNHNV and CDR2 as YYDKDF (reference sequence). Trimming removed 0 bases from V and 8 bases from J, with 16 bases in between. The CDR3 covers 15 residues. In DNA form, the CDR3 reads TGTGCCACCAGCAGAGACCTGGACACCTCCTTAGGCTACACCTTC. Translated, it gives CATSRDLDTSLGYTF.

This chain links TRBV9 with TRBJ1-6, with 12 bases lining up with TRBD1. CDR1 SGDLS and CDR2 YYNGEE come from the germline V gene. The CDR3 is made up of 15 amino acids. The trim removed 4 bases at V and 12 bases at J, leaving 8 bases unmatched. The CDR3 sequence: CASSSGQGATKPLHF. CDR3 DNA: TGTGCCAGCAGCTCGGGACAGGGGGCCACGAAACCCCTCCACTTT.

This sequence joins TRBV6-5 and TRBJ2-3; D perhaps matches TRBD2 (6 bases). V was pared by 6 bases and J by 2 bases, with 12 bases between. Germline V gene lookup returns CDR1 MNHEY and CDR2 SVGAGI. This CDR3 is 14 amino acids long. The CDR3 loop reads CASSWEVNTDTQYF. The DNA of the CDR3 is TGTGCCAGCAGCTGGGAGGTTAACACAGATACGCAGTATTTT.

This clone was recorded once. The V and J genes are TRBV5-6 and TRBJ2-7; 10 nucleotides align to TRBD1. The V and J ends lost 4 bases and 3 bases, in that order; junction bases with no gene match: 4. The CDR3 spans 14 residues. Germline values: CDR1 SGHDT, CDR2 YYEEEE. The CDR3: CASSGRDRGYEQYF. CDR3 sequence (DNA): TGTGCCAGCAGCGGCCGGGACAGGGGCTACGAGCAGTACTTC. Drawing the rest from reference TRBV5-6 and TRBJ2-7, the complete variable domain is DAGVTQSPTHLIKTRGQQVTLRCSPKSGHDTVSWYQQALGQGPQFIFQYYEEEERQRGNFPDRFSGHQFPNYSSELNVNALLLGDSALYLCASSGRDRGYEQYFGPGTRLTVT.

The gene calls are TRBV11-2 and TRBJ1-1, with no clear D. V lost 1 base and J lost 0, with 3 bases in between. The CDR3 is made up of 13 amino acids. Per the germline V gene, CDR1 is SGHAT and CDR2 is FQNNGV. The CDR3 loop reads CASSLAVNTEAFF. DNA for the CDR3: TGTGCCAGCAGCTTAGCCGTGAACACTGAAGCTTTCTTT.

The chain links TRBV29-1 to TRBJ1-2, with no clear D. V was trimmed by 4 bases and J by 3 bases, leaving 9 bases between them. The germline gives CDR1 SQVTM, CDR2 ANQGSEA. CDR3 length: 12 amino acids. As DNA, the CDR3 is TGCAGCGTTGCGGCGCAGGACTATGGCTACACCTTC. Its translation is CSVAAQDYGYTF.

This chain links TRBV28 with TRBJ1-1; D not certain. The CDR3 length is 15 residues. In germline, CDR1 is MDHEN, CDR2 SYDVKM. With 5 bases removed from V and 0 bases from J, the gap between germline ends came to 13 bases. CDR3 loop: CASSPPQSMNTEAFF. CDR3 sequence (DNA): TGTGCCAGCAGTCCCCCCCAGTCCATGAACACTGAAGCTTTCTTT.

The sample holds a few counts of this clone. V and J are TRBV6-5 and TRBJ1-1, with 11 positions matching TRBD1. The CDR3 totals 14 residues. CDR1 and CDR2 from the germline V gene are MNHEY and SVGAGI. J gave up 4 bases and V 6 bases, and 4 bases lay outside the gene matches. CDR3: CASRPGTGGTEAFF. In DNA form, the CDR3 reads TGTGCCAGCAGGCCCGGGACAGGGGGCACTGAAGCTTTCTTT.

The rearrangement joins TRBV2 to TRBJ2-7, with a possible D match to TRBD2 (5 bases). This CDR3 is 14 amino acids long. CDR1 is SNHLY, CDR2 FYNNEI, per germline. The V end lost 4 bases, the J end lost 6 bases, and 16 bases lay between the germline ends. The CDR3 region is CASSAEFSVPEQYF. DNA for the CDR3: TGTGCCAGCAGTGCAGAGTTTAGCGTCCCCGAGCAGTACTTC.

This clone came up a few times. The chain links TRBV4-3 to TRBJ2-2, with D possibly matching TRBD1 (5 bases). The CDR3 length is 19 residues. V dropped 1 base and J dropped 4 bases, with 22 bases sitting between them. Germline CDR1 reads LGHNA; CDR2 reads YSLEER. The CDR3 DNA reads TGCGCCAGCAGCCAAGCTACCCCCGACAGTCCGGATAGCACCGGGGAGCTGTTTTTT. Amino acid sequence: CASSQATPDSPDSTGELFF.

The CDR3 loop is CASSHTGTTEETQYF. The CDR3 coding sequence is TGTGCCAGCAGCCATACCGGGACTACAGAAGAGACCCAGTACTTC. The chain couples TRBV5-4 to TRBJ2-5, with 7 bases identical to TRBD2. The CDR3 sequence is 15 residues long. The trim removed 4 bases at V and 3 bases at J, leaving 9 bases unmatched. CDR1 SGHNT and CDR2 YYREEE come from the germline V gene (reference sequence).

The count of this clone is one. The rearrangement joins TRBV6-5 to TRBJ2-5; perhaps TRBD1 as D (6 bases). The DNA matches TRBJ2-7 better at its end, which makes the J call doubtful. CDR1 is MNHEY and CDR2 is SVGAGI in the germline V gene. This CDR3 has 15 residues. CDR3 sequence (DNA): TGTGCCAGCAGTTATCAACAGGGTCATCAGGACGAGCAGTACTTC. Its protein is CASSYQQGHQDEQYF.

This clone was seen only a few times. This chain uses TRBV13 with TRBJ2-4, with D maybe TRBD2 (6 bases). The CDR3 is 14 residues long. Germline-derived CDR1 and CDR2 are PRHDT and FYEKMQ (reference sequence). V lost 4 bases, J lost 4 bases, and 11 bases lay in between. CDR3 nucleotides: TGTGCCAGCAGCTCGGGAGAAAATAAAAACATTCAGTACTTC. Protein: CASSSGENKNIQYF.

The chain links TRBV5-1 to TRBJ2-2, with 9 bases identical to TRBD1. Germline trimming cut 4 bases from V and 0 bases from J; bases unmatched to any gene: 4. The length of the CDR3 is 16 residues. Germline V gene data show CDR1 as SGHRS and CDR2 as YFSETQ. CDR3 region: CASSPTGGPNTGELFF. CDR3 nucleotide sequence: TGCGCCAGCAGCCCAACAGGGGGCCCGAACACCGGGGAGCTGTTTTTT.

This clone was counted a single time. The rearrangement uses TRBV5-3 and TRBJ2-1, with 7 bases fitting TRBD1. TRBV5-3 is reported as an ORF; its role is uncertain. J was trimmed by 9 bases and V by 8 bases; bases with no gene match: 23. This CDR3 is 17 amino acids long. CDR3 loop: CARWKYHRGRFSGEQFF. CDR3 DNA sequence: TGTGCCAGGTGGAAATATCACAGGGGTAGGTTTTCGGGTGAGCAGTTCTTC.

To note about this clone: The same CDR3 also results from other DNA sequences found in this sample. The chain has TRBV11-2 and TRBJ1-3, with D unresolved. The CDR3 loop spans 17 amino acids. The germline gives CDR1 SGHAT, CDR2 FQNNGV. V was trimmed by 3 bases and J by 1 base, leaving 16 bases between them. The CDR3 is CASSFPTTPVSGNTIYF. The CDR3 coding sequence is TGTGCCAGCAGCTTTCCAACGACACCGGTGTCTGGAAACACCATATATTTT.

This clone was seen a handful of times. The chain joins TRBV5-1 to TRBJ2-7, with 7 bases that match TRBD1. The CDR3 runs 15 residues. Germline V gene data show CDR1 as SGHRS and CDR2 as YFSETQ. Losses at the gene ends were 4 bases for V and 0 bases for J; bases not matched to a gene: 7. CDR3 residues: CASSDGQVASYEQYF. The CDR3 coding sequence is TGCGCCAGCAGCGATGGACAGGTCGCCTCCTACGAGCAGTACTTC. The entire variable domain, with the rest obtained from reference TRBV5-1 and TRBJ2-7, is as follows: KAGVTQTPRYLIKTRGQQVTLSCSPISGHRSVSWYQQTPGQGLQFLFEYFSETQRNKGNFPGRFSGRQFSNSRSEMNVSTLELGDSALYLCASSDGQVASYEQYFGPGTRLTVT.

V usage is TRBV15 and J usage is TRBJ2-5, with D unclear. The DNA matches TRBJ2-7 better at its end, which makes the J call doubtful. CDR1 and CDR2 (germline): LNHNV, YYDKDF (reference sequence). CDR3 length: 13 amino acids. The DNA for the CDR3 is TGTGCCACCAGCACGCCCCCCCTGTACGAGCAGTACTTC. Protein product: CATSTPPLYEQYF.

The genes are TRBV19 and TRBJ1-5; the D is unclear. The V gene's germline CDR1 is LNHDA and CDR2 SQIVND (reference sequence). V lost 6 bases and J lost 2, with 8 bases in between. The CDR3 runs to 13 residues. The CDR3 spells CASSGSGNQPQHF. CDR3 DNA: TGTGCCAGTAGCGGGTCAGGCAATCAGCCCCAGCATTTT.

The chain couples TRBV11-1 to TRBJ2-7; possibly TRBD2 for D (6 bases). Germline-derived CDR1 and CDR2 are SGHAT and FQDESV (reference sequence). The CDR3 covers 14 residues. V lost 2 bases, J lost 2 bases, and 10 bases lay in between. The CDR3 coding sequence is TGTGCCAGCAGCTTATACGGGGGAACCTACGAGCAGTACTTC. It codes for CASSLYGGTYEQYF. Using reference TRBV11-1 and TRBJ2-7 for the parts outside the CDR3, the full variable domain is EAEVAQSPRYKITEKSQAVAFWCDPISGHATLYWYRQILGQGPELLVQFQDESVVDDSQLPKDRFSAERLKGVDSTLKIQPAELGDSAMYLCASSLYGGTYEQYFGPGTRLTVT.